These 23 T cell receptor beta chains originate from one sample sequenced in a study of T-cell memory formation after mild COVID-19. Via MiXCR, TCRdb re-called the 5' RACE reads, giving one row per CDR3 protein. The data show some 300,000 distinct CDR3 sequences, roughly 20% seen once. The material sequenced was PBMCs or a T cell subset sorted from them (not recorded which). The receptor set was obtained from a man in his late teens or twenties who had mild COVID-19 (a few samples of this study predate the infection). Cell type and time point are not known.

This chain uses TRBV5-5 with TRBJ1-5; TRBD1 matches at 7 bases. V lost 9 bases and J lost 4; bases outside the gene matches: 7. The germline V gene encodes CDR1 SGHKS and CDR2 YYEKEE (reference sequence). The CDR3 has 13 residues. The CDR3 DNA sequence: TGTGCCACTGCGAGGGGGCAGAATCAGCCCCAGCATTTT. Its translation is CATARGQNQPQHF. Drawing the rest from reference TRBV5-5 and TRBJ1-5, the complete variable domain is DAGVTQSPTHLIKTRGQQVTLRCSPISGHKSVSWYQQVLGQGPQFIFQYYEKEERGRGNFPDRFSARQFPNYSSELNVNALLLGDSALYLCATARGQNQPQHFGDGTRLSIL.

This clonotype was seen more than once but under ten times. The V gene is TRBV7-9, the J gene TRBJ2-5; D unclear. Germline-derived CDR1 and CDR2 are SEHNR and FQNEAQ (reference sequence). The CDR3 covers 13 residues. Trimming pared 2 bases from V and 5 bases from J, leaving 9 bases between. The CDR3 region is CASSLKSPETQYF. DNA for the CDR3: TGTGCCAGCAGCTTAAAATCTCCGGAGACCCAGTACTTC.

CDR3 DNA sequence: TGCGCCAGCAGCCAATCCGGGGGGGTAGAGACCCAGTACTTC. Protein sequence: CASSQSGGVETQYF. The chain employs TRBV4-1 and TRBJ2-5; 8 nucleotides align to TRBD2. V trimming: 2 bases; J trimming: 4 bases; junction bases outside the gene matches: 3. Germline-derived CDR1 and CDR2 are MGHRA and YSYEKL. There are 14 residues in the CDR3.

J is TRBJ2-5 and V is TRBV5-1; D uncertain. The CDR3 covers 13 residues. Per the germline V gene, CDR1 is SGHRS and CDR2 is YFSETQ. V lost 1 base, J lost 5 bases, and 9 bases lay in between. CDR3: CASSLKDAETQYF. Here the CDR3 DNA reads TGCGCCAGCAGCTTGAAGGACGCGGAGACCCAGTACTTC.

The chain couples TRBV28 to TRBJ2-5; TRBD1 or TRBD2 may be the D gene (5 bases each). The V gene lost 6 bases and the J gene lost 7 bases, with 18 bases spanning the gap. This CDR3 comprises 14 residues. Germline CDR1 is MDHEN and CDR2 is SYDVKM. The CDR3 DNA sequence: TGTGCCAGCAGACCCGGGACCGCCACAGGGACCCAGTACTTC. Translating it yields CASRPGTATGTQYF.

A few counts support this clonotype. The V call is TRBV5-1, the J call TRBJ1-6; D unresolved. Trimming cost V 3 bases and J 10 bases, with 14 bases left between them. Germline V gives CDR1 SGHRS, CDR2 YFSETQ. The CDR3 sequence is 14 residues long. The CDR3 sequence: CASSSGSLNSPLHF. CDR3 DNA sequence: TGCGCCAGCAGCTCTGGGTCCCTTAACTCACCCCTCCACTTT.

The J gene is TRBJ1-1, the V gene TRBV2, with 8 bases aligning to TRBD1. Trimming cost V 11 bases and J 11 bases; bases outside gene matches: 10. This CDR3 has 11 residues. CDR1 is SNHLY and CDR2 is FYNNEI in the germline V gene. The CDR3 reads CAGIGTGNAFF. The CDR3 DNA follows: TGTGCCGGGATTGGGACAGGTAATGCTTTCTTT. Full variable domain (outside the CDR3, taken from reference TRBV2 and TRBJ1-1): EPEVTQTPSHQVTQMGQEVILRCVPISNHLYFYWYRQILGQKVEFLVSFYNNEISEKSEIFDDQFSVERPDGSNFTLKIRSTKLEDSAMYFCAGIGTGNAFFGQGTRLTVV.

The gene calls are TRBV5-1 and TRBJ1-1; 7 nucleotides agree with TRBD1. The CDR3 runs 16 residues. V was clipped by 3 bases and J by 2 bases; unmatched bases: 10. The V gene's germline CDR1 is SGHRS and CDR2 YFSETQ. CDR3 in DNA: TGCGCCAGCAGCTATCGTTGGGGAGGGGGCAACACTGAAGCTTTCTTT. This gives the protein CASSYRWGGGNTEAFF.

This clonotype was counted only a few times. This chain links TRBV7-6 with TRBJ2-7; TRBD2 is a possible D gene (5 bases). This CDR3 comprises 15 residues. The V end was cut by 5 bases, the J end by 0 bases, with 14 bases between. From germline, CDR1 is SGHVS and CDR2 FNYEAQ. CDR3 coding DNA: TGTGCCAGCAGCCAGAACGCGGGCAACTCCTACGAGCAGTACTTC. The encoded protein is CASSQNAGNSYEQYF.

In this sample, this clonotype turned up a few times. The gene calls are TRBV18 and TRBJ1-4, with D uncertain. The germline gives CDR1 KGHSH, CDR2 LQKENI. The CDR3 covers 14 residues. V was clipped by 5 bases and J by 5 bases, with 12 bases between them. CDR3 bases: TGTGCCAGCTCAATGGGAAGTAGGAATGAAAAACTGTTTTTT. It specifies CASSMGSRNEKLFF. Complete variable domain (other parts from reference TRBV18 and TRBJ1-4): NAGVMQNPRHLVRRRGQEARLRCSPMKGHSHVYWYRQLPEEGLKFMVYLQKENIIDESGMPKERFSAEFPKEGPSILRIQQVVRGDSAAYFCASSMGSRNEKLFFGSGTQLSVL.

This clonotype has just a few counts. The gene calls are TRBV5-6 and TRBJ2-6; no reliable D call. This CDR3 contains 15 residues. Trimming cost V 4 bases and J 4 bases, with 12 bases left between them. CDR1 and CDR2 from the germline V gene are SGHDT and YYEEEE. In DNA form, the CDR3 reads TGTGCCAGCAGCGCCACAGTATCCGGGGCCAACGTCCTGACTTTC. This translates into CASSATVSGANVLTF.

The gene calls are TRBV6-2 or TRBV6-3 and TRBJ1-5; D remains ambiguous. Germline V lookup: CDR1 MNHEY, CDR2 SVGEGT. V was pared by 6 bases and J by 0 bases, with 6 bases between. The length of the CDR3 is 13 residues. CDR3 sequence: CASRTDSNQPQHF. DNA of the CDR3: TGTGCCAGCAGGACGGATAGCAATCAGCCCCAGCATTTT.

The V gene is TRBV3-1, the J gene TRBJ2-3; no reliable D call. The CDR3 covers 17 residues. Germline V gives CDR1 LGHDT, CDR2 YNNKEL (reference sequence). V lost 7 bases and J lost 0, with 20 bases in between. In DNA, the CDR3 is TGTGCCAGCACCGACTCCCGTCGACTTTTTAGCACAGATACGCAGTATTTT. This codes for CASTDSRRLFSTDTQYF.

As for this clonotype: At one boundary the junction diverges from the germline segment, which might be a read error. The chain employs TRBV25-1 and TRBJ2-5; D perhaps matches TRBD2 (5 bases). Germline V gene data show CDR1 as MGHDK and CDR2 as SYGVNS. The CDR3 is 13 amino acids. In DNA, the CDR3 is TGTGCCAGCAGTGAGGCGGGCCTTGAGACCAAGTACTTC. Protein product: CASSEAGLETKYF.

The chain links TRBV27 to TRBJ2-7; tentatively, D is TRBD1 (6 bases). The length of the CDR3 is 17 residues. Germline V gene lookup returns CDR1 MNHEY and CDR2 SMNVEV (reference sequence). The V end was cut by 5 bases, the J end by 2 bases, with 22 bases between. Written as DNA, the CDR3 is TGTGCCAGCAGTATCCTCCGGGACACAAGAACGGCCTACGAGCAGTACTTC. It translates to CASSILRDTRTAYEQYF.

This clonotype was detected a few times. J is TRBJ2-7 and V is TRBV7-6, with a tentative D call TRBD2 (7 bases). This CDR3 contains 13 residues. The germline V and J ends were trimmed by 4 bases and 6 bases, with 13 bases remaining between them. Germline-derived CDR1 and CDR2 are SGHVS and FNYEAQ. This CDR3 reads CASSWGGGTEQYV. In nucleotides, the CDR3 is TGTGCCAGCAGCTGGGGAGGGGGGACCGAGCAGTACGTC.

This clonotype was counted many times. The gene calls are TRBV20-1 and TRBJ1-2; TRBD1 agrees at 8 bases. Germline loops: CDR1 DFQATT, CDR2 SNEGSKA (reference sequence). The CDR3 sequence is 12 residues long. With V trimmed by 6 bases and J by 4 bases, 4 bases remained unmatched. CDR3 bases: TGCAGTGCAACCGACAGGGGCTATGGCTACACCTTC. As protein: CSATDRGYGYTF.

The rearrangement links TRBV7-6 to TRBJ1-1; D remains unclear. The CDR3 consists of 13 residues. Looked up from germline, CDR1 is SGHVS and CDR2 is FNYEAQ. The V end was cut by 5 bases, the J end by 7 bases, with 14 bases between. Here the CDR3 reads CASSRGRAFEAFF. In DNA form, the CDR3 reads TGTGCCAGCAGCCGGGGTCGGGCTTTTGAAGCTTTCTTT.

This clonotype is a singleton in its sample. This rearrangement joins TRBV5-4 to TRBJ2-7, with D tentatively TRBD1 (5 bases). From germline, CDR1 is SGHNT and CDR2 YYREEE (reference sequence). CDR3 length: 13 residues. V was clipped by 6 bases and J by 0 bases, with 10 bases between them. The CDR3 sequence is CASKVGPSYEQYF. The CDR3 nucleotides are TGTGCCAGCAAGGTGGGGCCCTCCTACGAGCAGTACTTC.

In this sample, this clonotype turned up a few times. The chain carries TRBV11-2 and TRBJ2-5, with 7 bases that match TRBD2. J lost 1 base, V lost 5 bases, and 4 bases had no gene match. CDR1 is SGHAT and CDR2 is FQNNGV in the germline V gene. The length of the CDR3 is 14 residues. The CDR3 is CASSAWTSQETQYF. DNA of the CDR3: TGTGCCAGCAGCGCCTGGACTAGCCAAGAGACCCAGTACTTC.

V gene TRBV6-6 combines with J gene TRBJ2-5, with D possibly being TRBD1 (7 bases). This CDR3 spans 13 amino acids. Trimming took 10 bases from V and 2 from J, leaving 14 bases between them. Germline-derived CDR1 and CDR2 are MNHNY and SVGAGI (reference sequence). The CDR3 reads CATKAGQQETQYF. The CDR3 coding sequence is TGTGCCACCAAGGCGGGACAGCAAGAGACCCAGTACTTC.

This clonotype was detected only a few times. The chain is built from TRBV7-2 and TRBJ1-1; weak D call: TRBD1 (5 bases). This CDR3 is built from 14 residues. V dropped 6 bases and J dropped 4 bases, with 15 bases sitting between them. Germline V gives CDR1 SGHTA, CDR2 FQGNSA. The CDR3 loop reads CASRVGGQSTEAFF. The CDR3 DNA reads TGTGCCAGCAGAGTCGGGGGTCAGAGCACTGAAGCTTTCTTT.

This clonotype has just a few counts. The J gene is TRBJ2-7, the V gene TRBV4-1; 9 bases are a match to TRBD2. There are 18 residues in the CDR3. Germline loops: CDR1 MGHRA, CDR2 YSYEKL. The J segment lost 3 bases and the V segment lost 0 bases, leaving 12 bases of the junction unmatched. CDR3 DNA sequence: TGCGCCAGCAGCCAAGATCCAAAAGCGGGGGGTCTTATCTACGAGCAGTACGTC. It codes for CASSQDPKAGGLIYEQYV.